This TCR beta chain was sequenced for a study of T cell changes during pregnancy in multiple sclerosis. Repertoires were generated with immunoSEQ multiplex PCR, while TCRdb's copy carries only in-frame clones and drops some. The table has tens of thousands of clones, roughly 90% seen once. The clonotype originates from a female donor with multiple sclerosis, enrolled in a pregnancy study. The starting material was CD8+ T cells from peripheral blood mononuclear cells, obtained before pregnancy.

The DNA for the CDR3 is TGTGCCAGCAGTCGGGGGGGCCCGAGAGGCTACACCTTC. It translates to CASSRGGPRGYTF. The chain employs TRBV5-6 and TRBJ1-2, with D tentatively TRBD1 (6 bases). Germline values: CDR1 SGHDT, CDR2 YYEEEE. The CDR3 totals 13 residues. V was clipped by 5 bases and J by 8 bases, with 16 bases between them. Looking up the rest from reference TRBV5-6 and TRBJ1-2 gives the full variable domain: DAGVTQSPTHLIKTRGQQVTLRCSPKSGHDTVSWYQQALGQGPQFIFQYYEEEERQRGNFPDRFSGHQFPNYSSELNVNALLLGDSALYLCASSRGGPRGYTFGSGTRLTVV.